The next 2 T cell receptor beta chains were all read from a single sample in a study of brain T cells in children with intractable seizures. Assay: immunoSEQ multiplex PCR; the TCRdb copy retains only in-frame clones and omits some. The sample contains about 340,000 clones, about 94% of which appear only once. Time point indicated: blood from clinic visit 5 months post-surgery; TSC patient then seizure free. Sequenced here: peripheral blood, sampled roughly 5 months after surgery. These TCRs come from a boy in the first two years of life with tuberous sclerosis and intractable seizures.

This clone has only a few counts. V is TRBV6-2 or TRBV6-3 and J is TRBJ1-2; D is uncertain. With 0 bases removed from V and 12 bases from J, the gap between germline ends came to 11 bases. The CDR3 totals 12 residues. The germline gives CDR1 MNHEY, CDR2 SVGEGT. CDR3 protein: CASSYSAEGNTF. CDR3 in DNA: TGTGCCAGCAGTTACTCGGCTGAAGGGAACACCTTC.

This chain joins TRBV19 and TRBJ2-7; 7 bases are shared with TRBD1. The germline CDR1 and CDR2 sequences are LNHDA and SQIVND (reference sequence). Unmatched junction bases numbered 8, after V lost 4 bases and J lost 5 bases. This CDR3 contains 14 residues. CDR3 sequence: CASSNNRGIHEQYF. In DNA form, the CDR3 reads TGTGCCAGTAGTAACAACAGGGGAATCCACGAGCAGTACTTC. Full variable domain (outside the CDR3, taken from reference TRBV19 and TRBJ2-7): DGGITQSPKYLFRKEGQNVTLSCEQNLNHDAMYWYRQDPGQGLRLIYYSQIVNDFQKGDIAEGYSVSREKKESFPLTVTSAQKNPTAFYLCASSNNRGIHEQYFGPGTRLTVT.